A single sample gave rise to the 21 T cell receptor beta chains below, sequenced in a study of cytomegalovirus exposure and HLA in healthy donors. It was with 60 Vbeta and 13 Jbeta primers that the PCR ran. Profiled with immunoSEQ multiplex PCR; TCRdb holds only in-frame clones, not every one. Of some 160,000 clones in the sample, roughly a tenth were seen once. Source material: PBMCs. All receptors come from a male donor in good health and CMV-seronegative.

The rearrangement links TRBV12-5 to TRBJ2-7, with D possibly matching TRBD1 (5 bases). The CDR3 contains 14 residues. Trimming cost V 5 bases and J 2 bases, with 13 bases left between them. Per the germline V gene, CDR1 is LGHNT and CDR2 is FRNRAP. The CDR3 here is CASGKGQSPYEQYF. Written as DNA, the CDR3 is TGTGCTAGTGGTAAGGGGCAGTCGCCCTACGAGCAGTACTTC.

The chain couples TRBV11-2 to TRBJ2-1; D perhaps matches TRBD1 (6 bases). Germline values: CDR1 SGHAT, CDR2 FQNNGV. CDR3 size: 14 residues. The V end was cut by 2 bases, the J end by 6 bases, with 11 bases between. The CDR3 DNA is TGTGCCAGCAGCTTACTGACAGGTCCCAATGAGCAGTTCTTC. This encodes CASSLLTGPNEQFF.

The chain employs TRBV28 and TRBJ2-1; 14 bases are shared with TRBD2. This CDR3 region has 16 residues. The germline gives CDR1 MDHEN, CDR2 SYDVKM. The J segment lost 9 bases and the V segment lost 0 bases, leaving 4 bases of the junction unmatched. The CDR3 bases are TGTGCCAGCAGTTTATGGACTAGCGGGAGGGATATTGAGCAGTTCTTC. It is translated as CASSLWTSGRDIEQFF.

This chain connects TRBV18 to TRBJ2-1; D unresolved. Per germline, CDR1 KGHSH and CDR2 LQKENI. Trimming removed 3 bases at V and 4 bases at J, with 10 bases between. The CDR3 loop spans 14 amino acids. CDR3 loop: CASSPQDGYNEQFF. In DNA, the CDR3 is TGTGCCAGCTCACCGCAGGATGGATACAATGAGCAGTTCTTC.

This clone came up a few times. This chain uses TRBV7-9 with TRBJ2-7; 11 nucleotides agree with TRBD1. Trimming cost V 4 bases and J 1 base; bases outside gene matches: 12. Germline assignment: CDR1 SEHNR and CDR2 FQNEAQ (reference sequence). This CDR3 is 18 amino acids long. The CDR3 DNA is TGTGCCAGCAGCTCCCCCCGGGACAGGGGGACCCTTTCCTACGAGCAGTACTTC. This codes for CASSSPRDRGTLSYEQYF.

The chain combines TRBV28 with TRBJ2-7; TRBD2 matches 7 bases. The germline gives CDR1 MDHEN, CDR2 SYDVKM. The CDR3 runs to 15 residues. The junction had 10 bases not matched to a gene; V was cut back by 7 bases and J by 1 base. Here the CDR3 reads CASTKGTIMSYEQYF. The CDR3 bases are TGTGCCAGCACTAAAGGGACTATCATGTCCTACGAGCAGTACTTC.

This clone appeared a few times. The chain employs TRBV7-2 and TRBJ2-1; possibly TRBD2 for D (6 bases). Germline loops: CDR1 SGHTA, CDR2 FQGNSA. Trimming removed 5 bases from V and 4 bases from J, with 21 bases in between. This CDR3 is built from 17 residues. CDR3 nucleotide sequence: TGTGCCAGCAGCGGGCGACTAACCTCGGGGGATTACAATGAGCAGTTCTTC. Translating gives CASSGRLTSGDYNEQFF.

The chain has TRBV1 and TRBJ2-2; the D call TRBD2 from the table was never checked on the DNA. TRBV1 is marked as a pseudogene. There are 17 residues in the CDR3. In DNA, the CDR3 is TGCACCAGCAGCCAAGAAGACCGCGGCTGGCCCACCGGGGAGCTGTTTTTT. Residues: CTSSQEDRGWPTGELFF.

The chain has TRBV7-9 and TRBJ2-5, with D possibly matching TRBD1 (5 bases). CDR1 is SEHNR and CDR2 is FQNEAQ in the germline V gene (reference sequence). The CDR3 is made up of 13 amino acids. V gave up 1 base and J gave up 4 bases, with 7 bases separating them. The CDR3 nucleotides read TGTGCCAGCAGCTTAGTTCAGGGAGAGACCCAGTACTTC. Its translation is CASSLVQGETQYF. Together with reference TRBV7-9 and TRBJ2-5, the CDR3 gives the full variable domain: DTGVSQNPRHKITKRGQNVTFRCDPISEHNRLYWYRQTLGQGPEFLTYFQNEAQLEKSRLLSDRFSAERPKGSFSTLEIQRTEQGDSAMYLCASSLVQGETQYFGPGTRLLVL.

This clone was seen only a few times. An end of the junction does not agree with germline; a read error may underlie this. The chain couples TRBV30 to TRBJ1-1; tentatively, D is TRBD1 (5 bases). Germline CDR1 reads GTSNPN; CDR2 reads SVGIG (reference sequence). This CDR3 comprises 10 residues. In DNA, the CDR3 is TGTGCCTGGAGTCCCGAGACAGCCCGCTTT. This translates into CAWSPETARF.

The chain joins TRBV29-1 to TRBJ2-7; the D gene is possibly TRBD2 (6 bases). Germline CDR1 and CDR2: SQVTM and ANQGSEA. V was cut by 7 bases and J by 0 bases, with 13 bases left in between. The CDR3 loop spans 13 amino acids. The CDR3 sequence: CSGGMGPSYEQYF. The CDR3 nucleotides read TGCAGCGGCGGGATGGGCCCCTCCTACGAGCAGTACTTC.

This chain connects TRBV4-2 to TRBJ2-7; the match to TRBD2 covers 7 bases. The CDR3 runs to 16 residues. After removal of 0 bases from V and 4 bases from J, the junction contained 9 bases not matched to a gene. Per the germline V gene, CDR1 is LGHNA and CDR2 is YNFKEQ. The CDR3 nucleotides are TGTGCCAGCAGCCAAGATGTTGGACTAGTCCCTTACGAGCAGTACTTC. The encoded protein is CASSQDVGLVPYEQYF.

The gene calls are TRBV6-6 and TRBJ2-7; 8 bases match TRBD1. CDR3 size: 15 residues. CDR1 is MNHNY and CDR2 is SVGAGI in the germline V gene (reference sequence). Trimming at V came to 3 bases and at J to 5 bases, leaving 9 bases not matched to a gene. For the CDR3, the DNA is TGTGCCAGCAGTTATTCAGGGGGCTCTAAAGACGAGCAGTACTTC. Its protein product is CASSYSGGSKDEQYF.

For this clone: This same CDR3 is encoded by further DNA sequences in the sample. The rearrangement joins TRBV7-2 to TRBJ2-2; 10 positions match TRBD1. The CDR3 covers 16 residues. The J segment lost 5 bases and the V segment lost 3 bases, leaving 6 bases of the junction unmatched. CDR1 is SGHTA, CDR2 FQGNSA, per germline. The CDR3 is CASSLGQGPATGELFF. The CDR3 nucleotides are TGTGCCAGCAGCTTGGGACAGGGGCCCGCTACCGGGGAGCTGTTTTTT.

V gene TRBV29-1 combines with J gene TRBJ1-2; TRBD1 agrees at 10 bases. In germline, CDR1 is SQVTM, CDR2 ANQGSEA. The CDR3 consists of 12 residues. J was trimmed by 10 bases and V by 5 bases; bases with no gene match: 7. The CDR3 region is CSVSWGQGPYTF. The CDR3 nucleotides are TGCAGCGTTTCGTGGGGACAGGGGCCCTACACCTTC.

V gene TRBV9 combines with J gene TRBJ2-3, with 7 positions matching TRBD1. V shed 0 bases, J shed 4 bases, and the junction held 5 bases outside the gene matches. Germline CDR1 reads SGDLS; CDR2 reads YYNGEE. The CDR3 loop spans 15 amino acids. The CDR3 sequence: CASSVGQGASDTQYF. CDR3 in DNA: TGTGCCAGCAGCGTAGGACAGGGCGCATCAGATACGCAGTATTTT.

This clone was found a few times. The chain uses TRBV28 and TRBJ1-2, with 9 bases lining up with TRBD1. The ends lost 4 bases at V and 4 bases at J; junction bases unmatched: 13. Germline V gives CDR1 MDHEN, CDR2 SYDVKM. The CDR3 loop spans 17 amino acids. The CDR3 reads CASSWAFDRGVGYGYTF. The CDR3 coding sequence is TGTGCCAGCAGTTGGGCCTTCGACAGGGGGGTTGGCTATGGCTACACCTTC.

This clone was counted a few times. The V gene is TRBV27, the J gene TRBJ1-2, with 8 bases lining up with TRBD1. The CDR3 has 13 amino acids. Trimming took 6 bases from V and 3 from J; bases not matched to a gene: 3. CDR1 and CDR2 from the germline V gene are MNHEY and SMNVEV (reference sequence). The chain's CDR3 is CASRLTGDYGYTF. In DNA, the CDR3 is TGTGCCAGCAGACTGACAGGGGACTATGGCTACACCTTC.

This clone was observed a handful of times. The CDR3 sequence is CASSLGGQWNQPQHF. The DNA of the CDR3 is TGTGCCAGCAGTTTAGGGGGACAGTGGAATCAGCCCCAGCATTTT. The gene calls are TRBV27 and TRBJ1-5, with 7 bases lining up with TRBD1. The CDR3 length is 15 residues. The trim removed 2 bases at V and 4 bases at J, leaving 5 bases unmatched. The germline V gene has CDR1 MNHEY and CDR2 SMNVEV (reference sequence).

This clone was detected a few times. The CDR3 DNA follows: TGTGCCAGCAAAGGGACTAGTCTCTATGAGCAGTTCTTC. Its translation is CASKGTSLYEQFF. The chain employs TRBV6-1 and TRBJ2-1; 8 nucleotides match TRBD2. The germline CDR1 and CDR2 sequences are MNHNS and SASEGT. V was pared by 7 bases and J by 8 bases, with 7 bases of the junction left unmatched. This CDR3 contains 13 residues.

The rearrangement uses TRBV4-3 and TRBJ1-3; unclear D gene. V was trimmed by 4 bases and J by 4 bases, leaving 14 bases between them. The CDR3 covers 15 residues. Germline CDR1 LGHNA, CDR2 YSLEER. This CDR3 is CASSRGRASGNTIYF. CDR3 nucleotides: TGCGCCAGCAGCCGCGGGAGGGCGTCCGGAAACACCATATATTTT.